One and the same sample provided the 18 T cell receptor beta chains below, sequenced in a study of tumor and adjacent non-tumor tissue in lung cancer. This sample's RNA came from whole unsorted tissue. A modified ARM-PCR protocol with three rounds of nested PCR amplified TCRbeta. TCRdb re-called the multiplex PCR reads through MiXCR, storing one row per CDR3 protein. The table lists about 200,000 distinct CDR3 sequences, about two thirds of them singletons. The specimen sequenced was lung tumor tissue. These receptors were obtained from a man aged 55 to 70 with non-small cell lung cancer.

This clonotype was detected many times. The rearrangement uses TRBV7-9 and TRBJ1-4; D uncertain. Trimming cost V 4 bases and J 7 bases, with 10 bases left between them. CDR1 is SEHNR, CDR2 FQNEAQ, per germline (reference sequence). The length of the CDR3 is 13 residues. As DNA, the CDR3 is TGTGCCAGCAGCTCCTATACCGGTGAAAAACTGTTTTTT. Residues: CASSSYTGEKLFF.

This clonotype showed up many times. The chain has TRBV20-1 and TRBJ2-3; TRBD1 is a possible D gene (6 bases). There are 12 residues in the CDR3. Trimming took 5 bases from V and 6 from J, leaving 12 bases between them. CDR1 is DFQATT and CDR2 is SNEGSKA in the germline V gene (reference sequence). The CDR3 region is CSAQQGWDTQYF. CDR3 nucleotides: TGCAGTGCTCAACAGGGATGGGATACGCAGTATTTT.

In regard to this clonotype: One junction end does not reproduce the germline sequence, and a read error may be involved. The chain uses TRBV11-3 and TRBJ2-1, with TRBD2 as a possible D gene (5 bases). Germline V gene data show CDR1 as SGHNT and CDR2 as YENEEA. The CDR3 runs 15 residues. The CDR3 DNA is TGTGTCAGCAACTTGGACTGGAGCTCCTACAATGAGCAGTTCTTC. It codes for CVSNLDWSSYNEQFF.

In this sample, this clonotype turned up once. At one boundary the junction diverges from the germline segment, which might be a read error. The chain employs TRBV12-3 or TRBV12-4 and TRBJ2-2; 9 nucleotides agree with TRBD1. This CDR3 contains 14 residues. Here the CDR3 reads CGSRQGVRTGELFF. The CDR3 DNA follows: TGTGGCAGCAGACAGGGGGTAAGAACCGGGGAGCTATTTTTT.

This clonotype was seen a few times. The J gene is TRBJ2-1, the V gene TRBV29-1; 12 bases are a match to TRBD1. With V trimmed by 0 bases and J by 2 bases, 5 bases remained unmatched. The CDR3 spans 17 residues. Germline lookup yields CDR1 SQVTM and CDR2 ANQGSEA. The CDR3: CSVEDSGDRGPYNEQFF. CDR3 nucleotides: TGCAGCGTTGAAGATAGCGGGGACAGGGGGCCCTACAATGAGCAGTTCTTC.

This clonotype was seen repeatedly, ten times or more. The chain has TRBV4-2 and TRBJ1-1, with TRBD1 as a possible D gene (6 bases). The germline V and J ends were trimmed by 7 bases and 3 bases, with 12 bases remaining between them. Germline loops: CDR1 LGHNA, CDR2 YNFKEQ. This CDR3 contains 13 residues. CDR3 sequence: CASTQGRYTEAFF. In DNA form, the CDR3 reads TGTGCCAGCACCCAGGGGAGATACACTGAAGCTTTCTTT.

To note about this clonotype: The CDR3 carries no conserved terminal phenylalanine or tryptophan, so it likely arises from a read error. The chain joins TRBV11-2 to TRBJ2-2; D unresolved. The germline CDR1 and CDR2 sequences are SGHAT and FQNNGV. The CDR3 runs 15 residues. The CDR3 region is CASSLVVSNTGELFS. The CDR3 coding sequence is TGTGCTAGCAGCTTAGTTGTGTCGAACACCGGGGAGCTGTTTTCT.

Concerning this clonotype itself: A read error may account for a junction end that differs from germline. This chain joins TRBV11-2 and TRBJ2-2; D is ambiguous. Germline V gene lookup returns CDR1 SGHAT and CDR2 FQNNGV. There are 13 residues in the CDR3. The CDR3 reads CVSNSIGTGELFF. The CDR3 nucleotides are TGTGTCAGCAACTCCATCGGCACCGGGGAGCTGTTTTTT. Drawing the rest from reference TRBV11-2 and TRBJ2-2, the complete variable domain is EAGVAQSPRYKIIEKRQSVAFWCNPISGHATLYWYQQILGQGPKLLIQFQNNGVVDDSQLPKDRFSAERLKGVDSTLKIQPAKLEDSAVYLCVSNSIGTGELFFGEGSRLTVL.

This clonotype has just one count. A much larger clonotype is one base distant, so this may be a read error. The V call is TRBV29-1, the J call TRBJ2-7, with a tentative D call TRBD2 (5 bases). The CDR3 spans 13 residues. The germline gives CDR1 SQVTM, CDR2 ANQGSEA. The CDR3 DNA reads TGCATCGTTGTCTCGGGGAGCCCCTACGAGCAGTACTTC. Residues: CIVVSGSPYEQYF.

V is TRBV7-9 and J is TRBJ2-2; TRBD2 might be the D (6 bases). The CDR3 totals 16 residues. Germline V gene sequence: CDR1 SEHNR, CDR2 FQNEAQ (reference sequence). V was trimmed by 5 bases and J by 1 base, leaving 14 bases between them. CDR3 in DNA: TGTGCCAGCAGCCCCCCTGGGCGGGAGAACACCGGGGAGCTGTTTTTT. Its translation: CASSPPGRENTGELFF.

Only a few counts were recorded for this clonotype. A much larger clone sits a single nucleotide away, making a read error possible. The chain recombines TRBV29-1 with TRBJ2-1; D gene unclear. Germline V gene data show CDR1 as SQVTM and CDR2 as ANQGSEA. The germline V and J ends were trimmed by 6 bases and 5 bases, with 14 bases remaining between them. This CDR3 is built from 13 residues. The CDR3 DNA sequence: TGCAGCGTCCGCCATAACGACAACAATGAGCAGTTCTTC. It yields the protein CSVRHNDNNEQFF.

This clonotype was seen a few times. This chain uses TRBV7-9 with TRBJ2-5; D is possibly TRBD1 or TRBD2 (6 bases each). The V end was cut by 1 base, the J end by 8 bases, with 11 bases between. There are 13 residues in the CDR3. CDR1 and CDR2 (germline): SEHNR, FQNEAQ (reference sequence). This CDR3 reads CASSLGGGSTQYF. DNA for the CDR3: TGTGCCAGCAGCTTAGGAGGGGGGTCCACCCAGTACTTC.

The chain uses TRBV4-1 and TRBJ1-2; 10 positions agree with TRBD1. This CDR3 has 16 residues. Per germline, CDR1 MGHRA and CDR2 YSYEKL. V shed 6 bases, J shed 1 base, and the junction held 8 bases outside the gene matches. The CDR3 DNA reads TGCGCCAGCAGTCGAGGGACAGGGGAGGGTAACTATGGCTACACCTTC. It encodes CASSRGTGEGNYGYTF.

As for this clonotype: An end of the junction differs from the germline gene, which may be a read error. The chain employs TRBV11-3 and TRBJ2-2; D might be TRBD2 (6 bases). CDR1 SGHNT and CDR2 YENEEA come from the germline V gene. CDR3 length: 17 amino acids. CDR3 nucleotide sequence: TGTGTCAGCAGCCACCTCGCGACTAGAGGGGCGACCGGGGAACTGTTTTTT. It translates to CVSSHLATRGATGELFF.

Concerning this clonotype itself: This sequence may be a read error, since a much larger clone differs from it by one base. The V and J genes are TRBV12-3 or TRBV12-4 and TRBJ1-1; no clear D gene. This CDR3 is 13 amino acids long. V gave up 2 bases and J gave up 13 bases, with 17 bases separating them. CDR3 DNA: TGTGCCAGCAGTTTAATTGAGGACGGCCATCATTTCTTT. Encoded protein: CASSLIEDGHHFF.

This clonotype appeared once. This CDR3 is missing its conserved last phenylalanine or tryptophan, likely due to a read error. The chain employs TRBV20-1 and TRBJ1-3, with D uncertain. The CDR3 runs 14 residues. V was cut by 6 bases and J by 4 bases, with 16 bases left in between. The V gene's germline CDR1 is DFQATT and CDR2 SNEGSKA (reference sequence). The CDR3 bases are TGCAGTGCGACTCAAGGTTCCTCGGGAAACACCATATATCTT. Its protein product is CSATQGSSGNTIYL.

Regarding this clonotype: At one boundary the junction diverges from the germline segment, which might be a read error. CDR3 protein: CASGLDLDMGNTGELFF. CDR3 DNA sequence: TGTGCCAGCGGCTTAGATTTAGACATGGGAAATACCGGGGAGCTGTTTTTT. The chain carries TRBV11-3 and TRBJ2-2; D unclear. CDR1 SGHNT and CDR2 YENEEA come from the germline V gene. The CDR3 runs 17 residues.

V and J are TRBV5-4 and TRBJ2-3; TRBD2 agrees at 8 bases. This CDR3 comprises 15 residues. With V trimmed by 0 bases and J by 4 bases, 4 bases remained unmatched. Germline-derived CDR1 and CDR2 are SGHNT and YYREEE (reference sequence). CDR3: CASSLAFGGADTQYF. The CDR3 DNA reads as TGTGCCAGCAGCTTGGCCTTCGGGGGGGCAGATACGCAGTATTTT.